This T cell receptor beta chain was observed in a study of blood T cells in healthy people across ages. Through a sample-barcoded 5' primer and a J-beta primer mix, a second PCR was run for roughly 6 to 11 cycles. Every cDNA was tagged by a template-switch adaptor with 12 random nucleotides. Each sample provided no less than 3 million CDR3-containing paired-end reads. TCRdb ran MiXCR on the 5' RACE reads and lists one entry per CDR3 protein. Of hundreds of thousands of distinct CDR3 sequences in the sample, approximately 43% are singletons; the top ten hold more than 20%. This clonotype was observed a handful of times. Its specificity is unknown. The CDR3 loop spans 14 amino acids. Germline V lookup: CDR1 MDHEN, CDR2 SYDVKM. V gave up 6 bases and J gave up 2 bases, with 14 bases separating them. Overall study results and limits: Diversity of TCR beta per million T cells declined in a roughly linear way with age.

This TCR was recovered from a woman aged 60-75 years in good health. The sequenced sample consisted of blood. The chain combines TRBV28 with TRBJ2-7; D gene unclear. CDR3: CASSQNVGTYEQYF. As DNA, the CDR3 is TGTGCCAGCAGCCAAAATGTGGGCACCTACGAGCAGTACTTC.